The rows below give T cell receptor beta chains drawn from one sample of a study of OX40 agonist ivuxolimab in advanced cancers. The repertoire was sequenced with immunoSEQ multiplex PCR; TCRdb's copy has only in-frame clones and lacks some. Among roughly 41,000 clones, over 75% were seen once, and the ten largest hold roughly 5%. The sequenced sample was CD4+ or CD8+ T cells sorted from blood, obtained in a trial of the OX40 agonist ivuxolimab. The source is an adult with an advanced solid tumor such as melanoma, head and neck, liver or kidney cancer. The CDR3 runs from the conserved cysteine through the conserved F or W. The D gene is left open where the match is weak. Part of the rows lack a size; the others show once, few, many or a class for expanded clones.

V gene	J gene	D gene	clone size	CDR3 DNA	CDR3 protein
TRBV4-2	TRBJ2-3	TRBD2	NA	TGTGCCAGCAGCCAGGAATATTCGGGGGACTCCGGGACTAGCGGGAGAGAGCTTTTAGATACGCAGTATTTT	CASSQEYSGDSGTSGRELLDTQYF
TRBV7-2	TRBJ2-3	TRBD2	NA	TGTGCCAGCAGCTCCCATGAGCTAGCGGTCCCACCAGATACGCAGTATTTT	CASSSHELAVPPDTQYF
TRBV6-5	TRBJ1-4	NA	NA	TGTGCCAGCAGTTACTCGAGGGACATTGGGGGAAAACTGTTTTTT	CASSYSRDIGGKLFF
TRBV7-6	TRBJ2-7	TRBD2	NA	TGTGCCAGCAGCTCCCCGAGCGGGGCCCAGCGGGAGGGAATCTACGAGCAGTACTTC	CASSSPSGAQREGIYEQYF
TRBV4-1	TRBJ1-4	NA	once	TGCGCCAGCAGCCAAGATGGGCACGGGGCAGAAAATGAAAAACTGTTTTTT	CASSQDGHGAENEKLFF
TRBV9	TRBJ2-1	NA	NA	TGTGCCAGCAGCGACGGGGGAGAGACCTACAATGAGCAGTTCTTC	CASSDGGETYNEQFF
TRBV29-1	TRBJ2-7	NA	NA	TGCAGCGTTGTGGGGGAATGGTCCTACGAGCAGTACTTC	CSVVGEWSYEQYF
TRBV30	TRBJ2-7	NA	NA	TGTGCCTGGACCGGGACACACTCGGGGAACGAGCAGTACTTC	CAWTGTHSGNEQYF
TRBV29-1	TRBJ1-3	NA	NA	TGCAGCGGAAATTCGGGAGCGGGAAACACCATATATTTT	CSGNSGAGNTIYF
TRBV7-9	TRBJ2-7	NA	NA	TGTGCCAGCAGCTCGGGACCCATGACCTACGAGCAGTACTTC	CASSSGPMTYEQYF
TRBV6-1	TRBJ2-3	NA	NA	TGTGCCAGCAGTGATCAGGGGTCAGCCTGGGATACGCAGTATTTT	CASSDQGSAWDTQYF
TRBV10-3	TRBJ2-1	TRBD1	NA	TGTGCCATCAGTGAGCGCCGGGACAGGGGGGACAATGAGCAGTTCTTC	CAISERRDRGDNEQFF
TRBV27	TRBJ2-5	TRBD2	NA	TGTGCCAGCAGTATCCTAGCGGGGGGCCTGGAGACCCAGTACTTC	CASSILAGGLETQYF
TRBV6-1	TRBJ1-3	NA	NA	TGTGCCAGCAGTGAAAAGGACGGTTCTGGAAACACCATATATTTT	CASSEKDGSGNTIYF
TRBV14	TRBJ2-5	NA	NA	TGTGCCAGCAGCCGAAACCCCTTTTTCGAATGGCAGACCCAGTACTTC	CASSRNPFFEWQTQYF
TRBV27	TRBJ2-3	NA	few	TGTGCCAGCAGTTTATGGGCGGGACTGGGCACAGATACGCAGTATTTT	CASSLWAGLGTDTQYF
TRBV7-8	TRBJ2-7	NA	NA	TGTGCCAGCAGTCTAATTACGCAAGCCTACGAGCAGTACTTC	CASSLITQAYEQYF
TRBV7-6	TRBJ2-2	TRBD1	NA	TGTGCCAGCAGCTGGACAGGGACATACACCGGGGAGCTGTTTTTT	CASSWTGTYTGELFF
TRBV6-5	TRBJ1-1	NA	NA	TGTGCCAGCAGTTACCTCCGGGCCGGTGTGAACACTGAAGCTTTCTTT	CASSYLRAGVNTEAFF
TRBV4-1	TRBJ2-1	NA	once	TGCGCCAGCAGCCAACAGGGAAGCGATGAGCAGTTCTTC	CASSQQGSDEQFF
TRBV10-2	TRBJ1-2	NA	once	TGCGCCAGCAGTGAGTCGACCCCGTCGGGGGGCTACACCTTC	CASSESTPSGGYTF
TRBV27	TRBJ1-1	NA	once	TGTGCCAGCAGTCCCAACACAAGGGGTACTGAAGCTTTCTTT	CASSPNTRGTEAFF
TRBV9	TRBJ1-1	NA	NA	TGTGCCAGCAGCCCCCTGGGGGGTGCCACTGAAGCTTTCTTT	CASSPLGGATEAFF
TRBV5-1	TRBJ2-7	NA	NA	TGCGCCAGCAGCTCCCGGGCGACGAGTACAGAGTACGAGCAGTACTTC	CASSSRATSTEYEQYF
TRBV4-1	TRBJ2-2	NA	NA	TGCGCCAGCAGCCCGAGGCTATTTGGGGAGCTGTTTTTT	CASSPRLFGELFF
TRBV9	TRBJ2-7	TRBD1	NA	TGTGCCAGCAGCCCTCGGGACAGCTCCTACGAGCAGTACTTC	CASSPRDSSYEQYF
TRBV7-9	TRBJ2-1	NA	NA	TGTGCCAGCAGCTCCAGGTCAGGGAGGGGGGAAGGTGAGCAGTTCTTC	CASSSRSGRGEGEQFF
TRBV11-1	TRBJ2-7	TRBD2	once	TGTGCCAGCAGCTTCGGGACTAGCGGATCCTACGAGCAGTACTTC	CASSFGTSGSYEQYF